Reported below is one TCR beta chain. The antigen remains undetermined. The data belong to a study of post-analysis software for immune sequencing data. General observations from the study: F-measure co-clustering was strong for batch-matched samples. TRBV5-6, TRBV5-1 and TRBV20-1 were among a handful of TRBV segments more frequent in patients than controls.

Germline V gene lookup returns CDR1 DFQATT and CDR2 SNEGSKA (reference sequence). The CDR3 has 14 residues. Prepared TCR beta cDNA libraries contained unique molecular identifiers. TCRdb fed the PCR reads into MiXCR, producing one record per CDR3 protein. The data hold about 820,000 distinct CDR3 sequences, with roughly 58% observed a single time. Specimen: blood. The sequence came from a girl aged 10-17 years with multiple sclerosis. V usage is TRBV20-1 and J usage is TRBJ2-7; 10 bases match TRBD2. The DNA end is a closer match to TRBJ2-5, so the J assignment may be wrong. The CDR3 DNA is TGCAGTGCTAGAGTGCTAGCGGGGGAAGAGACCCAGTACTTC. Protein sequence: CSARVLAGEETQYF.